This T cell receptor beta chain was recorded in a study of blood T cell repertoires in COVID-19. Looking at the study overall: Sample material is recorded as cDNA or gDNA derived from T cells, B-cell-depleted T cells, or PBMCs.

The Seattle patients joined while their infection was active and were tracked longitudinally afterward. Germline trimming cut 6 bases from V and 0 bases from J; bases unmatched to any gene: 4. CDR3 length equals 15 residues. Germline V lookup: CDR1 MDHEN, CDR2 SYDVKM. Per the original data handling: Amplification with reference gene primers provided the estimates of nucleated cell counts. Data came from immunoSEQ multiplex PCR; TCRdb stores just in-frame clones and leaves some out. The V and J calls and clone size come from that table; D and trimming were worked out from the DNA. The repertoire holds about 210,000 clones, with under 85% as singletons.

The chain has TRBV28 and TRBJ2-7; TRBD2 matches 11 bases. The origin of this receptor is a woman at least 80 years old with COVID-19, enrolled during active disease. Sequencing was performed on peripheral blood. The CDR3 coding sequence is TGTGCCAGCAGCGCCGGGACTAGCGGCTCCTACGAGCAGTACTTC. Its protein product is CASSAGTSGSYEQYF.